This T cell receptor (beta chain) was recovered during a study of cytomegalovirus exposure and HLA in healthy donors. This PCR relied on a set of 60 Vbeta primers and 13 Jbeta primers. Data came from immunoSEQ multiplex PCR; TCRdb stores just in-frame clones and leaves some out. The table records approximately 160,000 clones, about 85% of them present only once. Only one count was recorded for this clone. Antigen unknown. Other DNA sequences in this sample translate to the same CDR3. Study observations and caveats: Altogether, around 160 TCR beta chains were recorded as cytomegalovirus-associated.

The clonotype originates from a man in his forties or fifties in good health and CMV-seropositive. The specimen was PBMCs.

The DNA for the CDR3 is TGCGCCAGCAGCCAAGAGGCATCCCAGCGTTACTCTGGAAACACCATATATTTT. Encoded protein: CASSQEASQRYSGNTIYF. V is TRBV4-3 and J is TRBJ1-3; D is uncertain. With 0 bases removed from V and 0 bases from J, the gap between germline ends came to 15 bases. The CDR3 spans 18 residues. CDR1 and CDR2 from the germline V gene are LGHNA and YSLEER.